Sequencing of this T cell receptor beta chain was carried out in a study of high-grade serous ovarian cancer treatment subgroups. The tumor samples were collected prior to definitive surgery or chemotherapy. Deletions cut 1 base from V and 1 base from J, with 4 bases between. The V gene's germline CDR1 is SGHNT and CDR2 YYREEE (reference sequence). CDR3 length equals 13 residues. Assay: immunoSEQ multiplex PCR; the TCRdb copy retains only in-frame clones and omits some. Of about 15,000 clones detected, 73% appear once; the ten largest clones hold over 4%. V gene TRBV5-4 combines with J gene TRBJ2-3; D call uncertain. This TCR was recovered from a human donor with high-grade serous ovarian cancer. The sample taken for sequencing was tumor tissue. CDR3 loop: CASSLYRTDTQYF. The CDR3 DNA reads as TGTGCCAGCAGCTTGTATCGCACAGATACGCAGTATTTT. Based on the CDR3 plus reference TRBV5-4 and TRBJ2-3, the full variable domain is ETGVTQSPTHLIKTRGQQVTLRCSSQSGHNTVSWYQQALGQGPQFIFQYYREEENGRGNFPPRFSGLQFPNYSSELNVNALELDDSALYLCASSLYRTDTQYFGPGTRLTVL.